Sequencing of this TCR beta chain was carried out in a study of T cells after yellow fever vaccination. Regarding the study as a whole: The secondary response was weaker but peaked faster, day 5 versus 15. The study re-detected most primary-vaccination clones after the booster (roughly 95% CD4, almost 90% CD8). Just a small share of clonotypes turned up in the CD4 compartment as well as the CD8 compartment.

For TCR, cDNA came from 5'RACE template switching, which added a universal primer site and UMIs. Via MiXCR, TCRdb re-called the 5' RACE reads, giving one row per CDR3 protein. The sample consists of 300,000 to 400,000 distinct CDR3 sequences, 6.2% of them appearing once. This clonotype was seen ten or more times. Its antigen is still unknown. V gave up 5 bases and J gave up 12 bases; unmatched junction bases: 12. CDR1 and CDR2 from the germline V gene are SGHTA and FQGNSA. The CDR3 spans 14 residues. The source of this sequence is a man younger than 40 who received the YFV17D yellow fever vaccine. This chain joins TRBV7-2 and TRBJ2-7, with 11 bases that match TRBD2. The sample consisted of PBMCs, taken 5 days after the yellow fever booster vaccination. CDR3 bases: TGTGCCAGCAGCCTGGGACTAGCGGAGGCTCTCCGGTACTTC. It translates to CASSLGLAEALRYF.